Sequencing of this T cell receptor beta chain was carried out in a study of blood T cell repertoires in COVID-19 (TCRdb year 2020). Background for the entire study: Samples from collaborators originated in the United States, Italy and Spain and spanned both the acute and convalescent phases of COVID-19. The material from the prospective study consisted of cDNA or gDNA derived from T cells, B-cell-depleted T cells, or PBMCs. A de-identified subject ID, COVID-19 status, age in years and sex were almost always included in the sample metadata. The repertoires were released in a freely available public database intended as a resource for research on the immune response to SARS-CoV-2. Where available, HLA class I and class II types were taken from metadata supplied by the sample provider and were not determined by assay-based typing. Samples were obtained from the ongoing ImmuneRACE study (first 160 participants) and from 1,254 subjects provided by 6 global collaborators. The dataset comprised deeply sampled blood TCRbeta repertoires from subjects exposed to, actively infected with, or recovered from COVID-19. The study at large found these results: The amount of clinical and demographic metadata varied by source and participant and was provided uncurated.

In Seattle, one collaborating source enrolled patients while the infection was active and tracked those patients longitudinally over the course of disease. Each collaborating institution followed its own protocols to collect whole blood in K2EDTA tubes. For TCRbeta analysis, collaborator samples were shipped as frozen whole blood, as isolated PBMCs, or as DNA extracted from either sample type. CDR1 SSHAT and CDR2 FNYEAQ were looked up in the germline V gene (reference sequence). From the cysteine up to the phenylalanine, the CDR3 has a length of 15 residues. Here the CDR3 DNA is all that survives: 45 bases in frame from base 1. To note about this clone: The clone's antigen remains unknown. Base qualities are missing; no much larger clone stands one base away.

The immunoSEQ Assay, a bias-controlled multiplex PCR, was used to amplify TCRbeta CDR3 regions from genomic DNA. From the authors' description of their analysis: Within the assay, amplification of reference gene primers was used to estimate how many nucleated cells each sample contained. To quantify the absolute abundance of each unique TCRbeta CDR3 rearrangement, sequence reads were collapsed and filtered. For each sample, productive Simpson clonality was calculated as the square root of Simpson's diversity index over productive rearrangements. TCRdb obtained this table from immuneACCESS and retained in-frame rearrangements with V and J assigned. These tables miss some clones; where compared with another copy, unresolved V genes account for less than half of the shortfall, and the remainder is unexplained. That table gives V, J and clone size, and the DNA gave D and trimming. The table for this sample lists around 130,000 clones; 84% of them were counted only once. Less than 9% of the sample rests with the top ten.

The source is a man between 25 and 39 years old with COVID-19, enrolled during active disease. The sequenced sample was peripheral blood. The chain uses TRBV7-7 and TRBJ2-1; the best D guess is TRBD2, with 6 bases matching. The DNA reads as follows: TGTGCTAGCGCTCGAGGCCTAGCGACATACAATGAGCAGTTCTTC. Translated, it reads CASARGLATYNEQFF.